This T cell receptor beta chain originates from a study of T cell responses to AZD1222 COVID-19 vaccine. The study, taken as a whole, reports: The span of vaccine-associated CD4 TCRs extended across spike, with dominance at 160-218 and 743-854.

V lost 7 bases and J lost 8, with 23 bases in between. This CDR3 has 15 residues. CDR1 is LNHDA and CDR2 is SQIVND in the germline V gene (reference sequence). About this clone itself: Its target is unknown.

The method was immunoSEQ multiplex PCR; TCRdb's version includes in-frame clones alone and lacks a portion of them. The sample has some 150,000 clones, 85% to 95% seen once. The sequencing here drew on peripheral blood, taken on day 0 of AZD1222 vaccination. The chain couples TRBV19 to TRBJ1-2; perhaps TRBD1 as D (5 bases). The TCR originated in an adult in good health. CDR3 DNA: TGTGCCAGTACCCCTGAGGGCAGGGAGAGTTACGGCTACACCTTC. It translates to CASTPEGRESYGYTF.